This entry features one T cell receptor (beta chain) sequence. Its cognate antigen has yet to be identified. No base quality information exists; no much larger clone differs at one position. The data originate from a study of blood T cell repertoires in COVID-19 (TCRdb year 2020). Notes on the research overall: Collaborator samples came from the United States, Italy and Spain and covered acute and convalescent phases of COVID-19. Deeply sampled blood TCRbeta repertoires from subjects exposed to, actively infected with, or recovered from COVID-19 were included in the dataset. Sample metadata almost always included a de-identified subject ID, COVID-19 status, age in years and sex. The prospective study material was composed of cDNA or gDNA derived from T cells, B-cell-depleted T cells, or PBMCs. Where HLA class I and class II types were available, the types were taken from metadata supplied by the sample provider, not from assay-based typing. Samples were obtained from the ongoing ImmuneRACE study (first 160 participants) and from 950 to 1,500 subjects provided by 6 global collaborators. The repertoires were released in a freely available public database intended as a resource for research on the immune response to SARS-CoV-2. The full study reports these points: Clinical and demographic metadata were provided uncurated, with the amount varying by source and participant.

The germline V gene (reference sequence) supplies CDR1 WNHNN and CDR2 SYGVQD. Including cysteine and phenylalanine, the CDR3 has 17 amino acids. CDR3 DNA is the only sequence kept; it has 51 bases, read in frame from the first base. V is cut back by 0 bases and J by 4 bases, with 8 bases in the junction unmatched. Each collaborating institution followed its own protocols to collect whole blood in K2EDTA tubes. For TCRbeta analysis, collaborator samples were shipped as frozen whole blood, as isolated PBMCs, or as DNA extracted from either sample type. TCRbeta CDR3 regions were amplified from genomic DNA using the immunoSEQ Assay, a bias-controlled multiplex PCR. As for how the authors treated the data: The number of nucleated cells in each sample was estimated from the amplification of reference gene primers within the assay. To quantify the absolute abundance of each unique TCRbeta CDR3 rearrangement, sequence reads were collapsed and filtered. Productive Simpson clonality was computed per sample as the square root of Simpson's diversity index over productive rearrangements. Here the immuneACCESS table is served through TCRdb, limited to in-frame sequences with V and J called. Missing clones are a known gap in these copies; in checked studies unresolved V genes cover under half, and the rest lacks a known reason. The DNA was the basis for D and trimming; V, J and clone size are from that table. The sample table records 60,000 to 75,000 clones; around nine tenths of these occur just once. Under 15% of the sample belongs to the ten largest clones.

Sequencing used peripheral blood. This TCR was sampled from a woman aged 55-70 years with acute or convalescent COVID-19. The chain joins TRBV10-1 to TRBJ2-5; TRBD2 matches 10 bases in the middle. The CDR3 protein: CASSESTPAGGPETQYF. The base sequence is TGCGCCAGCAGTGAGTCGACCCCAGCGGGGGGGCCAGAGACCCAGTACTTC.